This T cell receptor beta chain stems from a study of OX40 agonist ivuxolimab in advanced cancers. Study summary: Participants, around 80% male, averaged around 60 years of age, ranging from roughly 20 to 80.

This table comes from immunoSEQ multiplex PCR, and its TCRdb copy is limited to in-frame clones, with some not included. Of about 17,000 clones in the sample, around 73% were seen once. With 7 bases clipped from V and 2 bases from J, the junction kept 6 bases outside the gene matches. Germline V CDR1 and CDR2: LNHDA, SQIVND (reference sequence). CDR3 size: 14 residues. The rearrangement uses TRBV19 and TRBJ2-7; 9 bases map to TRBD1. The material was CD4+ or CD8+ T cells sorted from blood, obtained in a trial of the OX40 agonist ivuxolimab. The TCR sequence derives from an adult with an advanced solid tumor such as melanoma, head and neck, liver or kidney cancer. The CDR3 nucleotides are TGTGCCAGTACCTTGGGACAGGGCGCCTACGAGCAGTACTTC. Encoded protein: CASTLGQGAYEQYF.